This T cell receptor (beta chain) emerged from a study of T cells after yellow fever vaccination. A word on this clonotype: Its matching antigen is unknown.

Germline CDR1 SGHRS, CDR2 YFSETQ. The CDR3 is made up of 15 amino acids. The junction had 3 bases not matched to a gene; V was cut back by 0 bases and J by 6 bases. Whole-study findings and limits: By day 5 rather than day 15, the secondary response had peaked, though it was weaker. Post-booster samples contained most primary-vaccination clones (about 95% CD4, almost 90% CD8). Among all clonotypes, a small share was observed in both CD4 and CD8 compartments.

Each CDR3 protein is one row after TCRdb ran MiXCR on the 5' RACE reads. The table shows about 500,000 distinct CDR3 sequences, with less than 20% occurring only once. The chain links TRBV5-1 to TRBJ2-2; 9 bases are shared with TRBD2. The sequence was collected from a man younger than 35 who received the YFV17D yellow fever vaccine. The starting material was PBMCs, obtained 5 days after the first yellow fever vaccination. The CDR3 spells CASSLALAGSGELFF. CDR3 coding DNA: TGCGCCAGCAGCTTGGCTCTAGCGGGATCCGGGGAGCTGTTTTTT.